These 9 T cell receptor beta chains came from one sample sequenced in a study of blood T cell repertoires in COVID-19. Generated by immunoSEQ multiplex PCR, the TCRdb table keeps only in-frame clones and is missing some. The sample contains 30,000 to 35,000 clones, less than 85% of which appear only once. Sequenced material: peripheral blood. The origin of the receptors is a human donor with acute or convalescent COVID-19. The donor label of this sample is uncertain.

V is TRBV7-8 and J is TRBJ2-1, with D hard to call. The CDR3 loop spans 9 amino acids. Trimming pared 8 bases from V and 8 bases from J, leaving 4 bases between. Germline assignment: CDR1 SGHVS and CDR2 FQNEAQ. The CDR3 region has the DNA TGTGCCAGCCCCGATGAGCAGTTCTTC. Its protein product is CASPDEQFF. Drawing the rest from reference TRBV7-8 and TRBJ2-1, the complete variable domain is GAGVSQSPRYKVAKRGQDVALRCDPISGHVSLFWYQQALGQGPEFLTYFQNEAQLDKSGLPSDRFFAERPEGSVSTLKIQRTQQEDSAVYLCASPDEQFFGPGTRLTVL.

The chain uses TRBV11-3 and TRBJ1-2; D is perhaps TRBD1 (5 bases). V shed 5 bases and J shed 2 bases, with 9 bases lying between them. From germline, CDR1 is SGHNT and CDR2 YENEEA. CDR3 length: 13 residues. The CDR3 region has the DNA TGTGCCAGCAGCCCACAGGCCAACTATGGCTACACCTTC. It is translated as CASSPQANYGYTF.

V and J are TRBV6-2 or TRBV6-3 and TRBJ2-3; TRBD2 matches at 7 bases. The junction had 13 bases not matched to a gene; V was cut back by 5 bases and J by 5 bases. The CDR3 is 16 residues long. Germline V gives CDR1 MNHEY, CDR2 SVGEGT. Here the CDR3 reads CASSHPWDYQKDTQYF. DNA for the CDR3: TGTGCCAGCAGTCACCCCTGGGACTACCAGAAAGATACGCAGTATTTT.

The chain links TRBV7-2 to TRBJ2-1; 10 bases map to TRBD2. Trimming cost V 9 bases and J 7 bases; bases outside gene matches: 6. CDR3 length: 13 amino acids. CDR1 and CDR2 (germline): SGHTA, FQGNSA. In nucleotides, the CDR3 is TGTGCCAGTTCCGGGACTAGCGTAAATGAGCAGTTCTTC. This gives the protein CASSGTSVNEQFF. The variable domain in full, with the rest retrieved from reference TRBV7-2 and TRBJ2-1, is GAGVSQSPSNKVTEKGKDVELRCDPISGHTALYWYRQSLGQGLEFLIYFQGNSAPDKSGLPSDRFSAERTGGSVSTLTIQRTQQEDSAVYLCASSGTSVNEQFFGPGTRLTVL.

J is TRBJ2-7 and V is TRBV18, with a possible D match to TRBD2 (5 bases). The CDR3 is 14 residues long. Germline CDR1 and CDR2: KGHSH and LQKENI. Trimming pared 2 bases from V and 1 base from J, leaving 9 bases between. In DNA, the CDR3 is TGTGCCAGCTCACCATCCGGGGAGTCCTACGAGCAGTACTTC. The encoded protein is CASSPSGESYEQYF.

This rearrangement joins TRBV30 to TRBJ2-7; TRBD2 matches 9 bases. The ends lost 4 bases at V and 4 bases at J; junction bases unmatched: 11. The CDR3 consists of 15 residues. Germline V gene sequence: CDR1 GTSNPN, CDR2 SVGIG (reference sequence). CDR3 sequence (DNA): TGTGCCTGGATCCGATTTGCTAGCGGGATTTACGAGCAGTACTTC. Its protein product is CAWIRFASGIYEQYF.

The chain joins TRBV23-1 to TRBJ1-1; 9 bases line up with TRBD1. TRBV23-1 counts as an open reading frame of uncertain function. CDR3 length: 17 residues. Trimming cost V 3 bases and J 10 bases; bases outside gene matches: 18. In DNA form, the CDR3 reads TGCGCCAGCAGTCAGCCGGTACAGGGGGCGGGGGAACATAGAGCTTTCTTT. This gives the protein CASSQPVQGAGEHRAFF.

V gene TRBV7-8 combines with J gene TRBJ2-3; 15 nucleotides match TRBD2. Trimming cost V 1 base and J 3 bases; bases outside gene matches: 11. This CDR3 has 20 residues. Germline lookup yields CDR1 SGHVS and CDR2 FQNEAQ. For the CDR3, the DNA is TGTGCCAGCAGCTTAGGCGTCAGGACTAGCGGGGGGGCAAAGACAGATACGCAGTATTTT. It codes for CASSLGVRTSGGAKTDTQYF.

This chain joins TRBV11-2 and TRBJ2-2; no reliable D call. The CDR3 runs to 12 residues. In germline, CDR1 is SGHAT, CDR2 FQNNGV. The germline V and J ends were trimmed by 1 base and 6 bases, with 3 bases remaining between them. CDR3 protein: CASSLGAGELFF. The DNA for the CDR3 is TGTGCCAGCAGCTTAGGCGCCGGGGAGCTGTTTTTT. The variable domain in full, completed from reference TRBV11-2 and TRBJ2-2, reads EAGVAQSPRYKIIEKRQSVAFWCNPISGHATLYWYQQILGQGPKLLIQFQNNGVVDDSQLPKDRFSAERLKGVDSTLKIQPAKLEDSAVYLCASSLGAGELFFGEGSRLTVL.